The next 5 T cell receptor beta chains were all read from a single sample in a study of T cell repertoires in cytomegalovirus infection. TCRdb reanalysed the reads using MiXCR and keeps one entry per CDR3 protein. The sample records approximately 630,000 distinct CDR3 sequences, less than 25% being singletons. The source material was CD8+ T cells from PBMCs. The receptors derive from a human donor in good health (CMV status not recorded). Some clones in this sample may be carry-over from other donors' samples.

The chain employs TRBV12-3 or TRBV12-4 and TRBJ2-1, with D perhaps given as TRBD1 or TRBD2 (6 bases each). V was pared by 4 bases and J by 15 bases, with 16 bases between. This CDR3 region has 12 residues. The CDR3, as DNA: TGTGCCAGCAGTTCCCGGGCAGGGGAGGCGTTCTTC. Translation gives CASSSRAGEAFF.

The genes are TRBV19 and TRBJ1-2; 8 bases line up with TRBD1. Germline assignment: CDR1 LNHDA and CDR2 SQIVND (reference sequence). CDR3 size: 17 residues. V was clipped by 0 bases and J by 4 bases; unmatched bases: 10. In nucleotides, the CDR3 is TGTGCCAGTAGTATAGACGTATGGACAGGGAGAAGCTATGGCTACACCTTC. This encodes CASSIDVWTGRSYGYTF.

This clonotype was found a few times. DNA for the CDR3: TGTGCCAGCAGCTCCGGGACACCCAGCTCCTATAATTCACCCCTCCACTTT. Its protein is CASSSGTPSSYNSPLHF. V usage is TRBV7-9 and J usage is TRBJ1-6; a weak D match, TRBD1 (6 bases). V lost 4 bases and J lost 0, with 13 bases in between. Germline V gives CDR1 SEHNR, CDR2 FQNEAQ (reference sequence). The CDR3 length is 17 residues.

V usage is TRBV6-2 or TRBV6-3 and J usage is TRBJ2-1; D remains unclear. CDR3 length equals 10 residues. Germline V gene data show CDR1 as MNHEY and CDR2 as SVGEGT. Between the trimmed V and J ends, which lost 11 bases and 8 bases, there was a span of 10 bases. The CDR3 is CAAGWDEQFF. CDR3 coding DNA: TGTGCCGCTGGGTGGGATGAGCAGTTCTTC.

This clonotype showed up many times. This chain links TRBV7-6 with TRBJ1-1, with 7 bases fitting TRBD1. The ends lost 4 bases at V and 1 base at J; junction bases unmatched: 12. This CDR3 spans 17 amino acids. Germline V gene lookup returns CDR1 SGHVS and CDR2 FNYEAQ. The CDR3 coding sequence is TGTGCCAGCAGCTCCCGACAGGGACGGAAGGGGAACACTGAAGCTTTCTTT. This translates into CASSSRQGRKGNTEAFF.